The sequence of this T cell receptor beta chain was determined in a study of OX40 agonist ivuxolimab in advanced cancers. At the level of the whole study: The costimulatory receptor OX40 (CD134) was targeted by ivuxolimab, a fully human IgG2 agonistic monoclonal antibody. Intravenous ivuxolimab was administered to patients every 2 weeks at six dose levels: 0.01, 0.1, 0.3, 1.5, 3 and 10 mg/kg. Of the roughly 51 patients in dose escalation, about 19 had hepatocellular carcinoma, some 15 had melanoma, 9 had renal cell carcinoma and 9 had head and neck cancer. In the dose-escalation cohort, more than 75% of patients were male, and the mean age was roughly 60 years, with a range of roughly 20 to 85. Patients were allowed to have had prior anti-PD-1, anti-PD-L1 or anti-CTLA-4 therapy, and roughly two fifths of the dose-escalation patients had been treated with checkpoint inhibitors. Partial responses were achieved by three dose-escalation patients, of whom one had hepatocellular carcinoma and two had cutaneous melanoma. The point of sequencing TCRbeta in the periphery was to test whether ivuxolimab changed TCR sequence diversity and drove clonal T-cell expansion. The monotherapy dose-escalation portion (N of about 57 patients) of the phase I ivuxolimab trial is reported in the paper.

Overall results and qualifications from the work: Antigen specificity was not determined for the clonally expanded peripheral T cells. After ivuxolimab, expanded clones were on average more numerous among CD8+ T cells than among CD4+ T cells. At doses of 0.1 to 3.0 mg/kg, clonal expansion of both CD4+ and CD8+ blood T cells was observed from baseline to week 6. Low levels of normalized T-cell clonal expansion were also seen in some patients who did not respond. In partial responders in the 0.1-3.0 mg/kg groups, normalized peripheral clonal expansion was found to be among the lowest, especially among CD8+ T cells.

The trial excluded patients who had a history of autoimmune disease or were on systemic immunosuppression. Peripheral blood for TCR sequencing was drawn from every dose cohort at baseline, at cycle 4 day 1 and at cycle 7 day 1. The samples were taken from a phase I, first-in-human, multicenter, open-label dose-escalation trial of ivuxolimab. The trial enrolled adults with locally advanced or metastatic head and neck squamous cell, hepatocellular, melanoma or renal cell carcinoma. CD4+ and CD8+ T cells were sorted separately from peripheral blood before TCR sequencing. For sequencing of the TCRbeta CDR3 region, genomic DNA was extracted from the sorted cells. The immunoSEQ Assay was used to sequence the TCRbeta CDR3 regions. TCRdb re-hosts the immuneACCESS table, in-frame sequences only. Its copies lack some clones; in the studies checked, an unresolved V gene accounts for under half of them, and the cause for the rest is not known. Within this sample are under 50,000 clones, with 86% of them counted one time only. The ten largest clones represent over 0.3% of the sample.

With regard to this clone: There is no known antigen for this receptor. No per-base quality is available; no much larger clone lies one base away.

Reading the germline V gene gives CDR1 LGHNA and CDR2 YNFKEQ. The CDR3 goes from the cysteine to the phenylalanine over 16 residues. Just the 48-base CDR3 DNA is kept, in frame starting at base 1. V is pruned by 0 bases and J by 8 bases, leaving 10 bases of the junction without a gene match. Recombination connected TRBV4-2 to TRBJ2-1, with 7 bases matching TRBD1. The sequencing here drew on CD4+ or CD8+ T cells sorted from blood, taken in a trial of the OX40 agonist ivuxolimab. This clonotype was obtained from an adult with an advanced solid tumor such as melanoma, head and neck, liver or kidney cancer. The base sequence is TGTGCCAGCAGCCAAGATACGGGACAGAAGGTCCATGAGCAGTTCTTC. The translation is CASSQDTGQKVHEQFF.